The next 28 T cell receptor beta chains were all read from a single sample in a study of glioma-infiltrating T cells after dendritic cell vaccination. The repertoire was sequenced with immunoSEQ multiplex PCR; TCRdb's copy has only in-frame clones and lacks some. Counted here are approximately 22,000 clones, about four fifths occurring once; the ten biggest clones make up around 36%. Sequenced material: blood, taken before dendritic cell vaccination. These receptors originate from a human donor with glioblastoma.

This clone was recorded a few times. The V call is TRBV9, the J call TRBJ2-5; 8 positions agree with TRBD1. The V gene's germline CDR1 is SGDLS and CDR2 YYNGEE. The CDR3 totals 13 residues. V was clipped by 5 bases and J by 3 bases; unmatched bases: 3. The CDR3 spells CASRGQAEETQYF. Written as DNA, the CDR3 is TGTGCCAGCAGGGGACAGGCTGAAGAGACCCAGTACTTC. The complete variable domain, with remaining parts taken from reference TRBV9 and TRBJ2-5, reads DSGVTQTPKHLITATGQRVTLRCSPRSGDLSVYWYQQSLDQGLQFLIQYYNGEERAKGNILERFSAQQFPDLHSELNLSSLELGDSALYFCASRGQAEETQYFGPGTRLLVL.

As regards this clone: Germline is not matched at one junction end, which may reflect a read error. The chain recombines TRBV6-6 with TRBJ2-7, with a weak D call TRBD2 (5 bases). The V gene's germline CDR1 is MNHNY and CDR2 SVGAGI (reference sequence). The CDR3 is 11 amino acids. The CDR3 loop reads CASSQRVDFQF. In DNA, the CDR3 is TGTGCCAGCAGCCAGAGGGTGGACTTCCAATTC.

This clone was observed a handful of times. The chain couples TRBV6-4 to TRBJ2-1, with D tentatively TRBD1 (5 bases). There are 13 residues in the CDR3. V lost 0 bases and J 5 bases, leaving 5 bases between the germline ends. Germline V lookup: CDR1 MRHNA, CDR2 SNTAGT. CDR3 sequence reads: CASSDSDNNEQFF. The DNA for the CDR3 is TGTGCCAGCAGTGACTCGGACAACAATGAGCAGTTCTTC.

The chain uses TRBV29-1 and TRBJ2-1, with 11 bases that match TRBD2. Germline trimming cut 7 bases from V and 1 base from J; bases unmatched to any gene: 3. This CDR3 comprises 14 residues. Germline CDR1 and CDR2: SQVTM and ANQGSEA. The CDR3 bases are TGCAGCGGGGGACTAGCGGAATCCTACAATGAGCAGTTCTTC. This codes for CSGGLAESYNEQFF.

This clone was found a few times. The chain recombines TRBV19 with TRBJ1-1; 8 bases align to TRBD1. V shed 5 bases and J 0 bases; nucleotides not matched to a gene: 5. CDR1 is LNHDA and CDR2 is SQIVND in the germline V gene (reference sequence). The CDR3 consists of 15 residues. In DNA form, the CDR3 reads TGTGCCAGTAGTCCCAGACAGGGGATGAACACTGAAGCTTTCTTT. Translating it yields CASSPRQGMNTEAFF.

This chain joins TRBV4-1 and TRBJ2-7; D remains unclear. V lost 0 bases and J 3 bases, leaving 6 bases between the germline ends. CDR1 is MGHRA and CDR2 is YSYEKL in the germline V gene. The CDR3 consists of 13 residues. The CDR3 region has the DNA TGCGCCAGCAGCCAAGAAATCTTCTACGAGCAGTACTTC. It specifies CASSQEIFYEQYF.

V is TRBV19 and J is TRBJ1-5, with 8 positions matching TRBD1. V lost 9 bases to trimming and J lost 1 base; unmatched junction nucleotides: 8. The V gene's germline CDR1 is LNHDA and CDR2 SQIVND (reference sequence). The CDR3 sequence is 15 residues long. This CDR3 is CASRSTGGSNQPQHF. DNA for the CDR3: TGTGCCAGCCGGTCCACAGGGGGAAGCAATCAGCCCCAGCATTTT.

This clone has just a few counts. The gene calls are TRBV6-4 and TRBJ2-3, with 7 nucleotides matching TRBD2. The germline CDR1 and CDR2 sequences are MRHNA and SNTAGT. Losses at the gene ends were 2 bases for V and 1 base for J; bases not matched to a gene: 3. The CDR3 loop spans 15 amino acids. This CDR3 is CASSDGAGGTDTQYF. In DNA, the CDR3 is TGTGCCAGCAGTGACGGGGCGGGAGGCACAGATACGCAGTATTTT.

V and J are TRBV28 and TRBJ2-7; tentative D call: TRBD1 (5 bases). This CDR3 region has 13 residues. CDR1 and CDR2 from the germline V gene are MDHEN and SYDVKM. V was cut by 6 bases and J by 3 bases, with 12 bases left in between. In DNA form, the CDR3 reads TGTGCCAGCAGCCAAACTGACAGCTACGAGCAGTACTTC. This translates into CASSQTDSYEQYF.

This clone was seen a handful of times. Mismatch with germline at one junction end may stem from a read error. The chain uses TRBV10-2 and TRBJ2-1, with 10 bases fitting TRBD2. CDR1 WSHSY and CDR2 SAAADI come from the germline V gene. CDR3 size: 14 residues. CDR3 bases: TGTGCCAGCAGTGGGACTAGCGAGTACAATGAGCAGTTCTTC. It specifies CASSGTSEYNEQFF.

This chain joins TRBV7-2 and TRBJ2-1; 9 positions match TRBD2. The CDR3 has 16 amino acids. V was clipped by 10 bases and J by 2 bases; unmatched bases: 12. CDR1 and CDR2 (germline): SGHTA, FQGNSA. DNA of the CDR3: TGTGCCACCTGGCACGGTGGCGGGAGGGCCTACAATGAGCAGTTCTTC. Its protein product is CATWHGGGRAYNEQFF.

The chain links TRBV25-1 to TRBJ1-6; a possible D gene is TRBD1 (5 bases). The CDR3 runs 12 residues. The V end was cut by 0 bases, the J end by 16 bases, with 10 bases between. Per germline, CDR1 MGHDK and CDR2 SYGVNS. In DNA form, the CDR3 reads TGTGCCAGCAGTGAATACATGGGGGGTCTCCACTTT. It specifies CASSEYMGGLHF.

The V call is TRBV5-6, the J call TRBJ2-5, with 13 positions matching TRBD2. The germline CDR1 and CDR2 sequences are SGHDT and YYEEEE. CDR3 length: 16 amino acids. V gave up 4 bases and J gave up 9 bases; unmatched junction bases: 12. The CDR3 nucleotides are TGTGCCAGCAGCACACCACTAGCGGGAGGGGCCATGGCCCAGTACTTC. It translates to CASSTPLAGGAMAQYF. Based on the CDR3 plus reference TRBV5-6 and TRBJ2-5, the full variable domain is DAGVTQSPTHLIKTRGQQVTLRCSPKSGHDTVSWYQQALGQGPQFIFQYYEEEERQRGNFPDRFSGHQFPNYSSELNVNALLLGDSALYLCASSTPLAGGAMAQYFGPGTRLLVL.

In its sample, this clone was seen once. The chain carries TRBV2 and TRBJ2-3, with D unclear. The CDR3 length is 11 residues. CDR1 and CDR2 from the germline V gene are SNHLY and FYNNEI. Trimming pared 6 bases from V and 6 bases from J, leaving 7 bases between. DNA of the CDR3: TGTGCCAGCAGGGTCGGGGATACGCAGTATTTT. Protein sequence: CASRVGDTQYF.

This clone was observed a few times. This chain uses TRBV19 with TRBJ1-1; tentative D call: TRBD1 (6 bases). V was pared by 3 bases and J by 5 bases, with 22 bases between. This CDR3 spans 17 amino acids. Germline assignment: CDR1 LNHDA and CDR2 SQIVND (reference sequence). The CDR3 region is CASSIVPGQKGWTEAFF. The CDR3 nucleotides are TGTGCCAGTAGTATCGTTCCGGGACAAAAGGGGTGGACTGAAGCTTTCTTT.

The chain combines TRBV2 with TRBJ2-5; D is ambiguous. Germline V gene lookup returns CDR1 SNHLY and CDR2 FYNNEI. Between the trimmed V and J ends, which lost 8 bases and 2 bases, there was a span of 15 bases. The CDR3 has 14 residues. The CDR3 loop is CASRKELRQETQYF. CDR3 bases: TGTGCCAGCCGCAAGGAGCTGAGGCAAGAGACCCAGTACTTC.

The genes are TRBV7-9 and TRBJ2-5; 8 bases match TRBD2. The germline V gene has CDR1 SEHNR and CDR2 FQNEAQ (reference sequence). The CDR3 is 13 amino acids. J was trimmed by 5 bases and V by 5 bases; bases with no gene match: 4. CDR3: CASSATSAETQYF. The CDR3 region has the DNA TGTGCCAGCAGCGCGACTAGCGCGGAGACCCAGTACTTC.

V and J are TRBV21-1 and TRBJ2-5; TRBD1, as called in the table, went unchecked against the DNA. TRBV21-1 is designated a pseudogene. The CDR3 covers 16 residues. Written as DNA, the CDR3 is TGTGCCAGCAGGCCCGGAGACAGGGTAACCGAGGAGACCCAGTACTTC. Translating gives CASRPGDRVTEETQYF.

The chain uses TRBV7-3 and TRBJ2-5; TRBD2 matches at 13 bases. The germline gives CDR1 SGHTA, CDR2 FQGTGA. Unmatched junction bases numbered 8, after V lost 5 bases and J lost 2 bases. The CDR3 runs to 17 residues. This chain's CDR3 is CASSPGTSGTQQETQYF. The CDR3 DNA follows: TGTGCCAGCAGCCCGGGGACTAGCGGGACCCAACAAGAGACCCAGTACTTC.

V is TRBV7-9 and J is TRBJ2-7; D is unresolved. The germline gives CDR1 SEHNR, CDR2 FQNEAQ (reference sequence). CDR3 size: 14 residues. V was trimmed by 0 bases and J by 3 bases, leaving 9 bases between them. The CDR3, as DNA: TGTGCCAGCAGCTTAGCCTTCCCGAGCTACGAGCAGTACTTC. Residues: CASSLAFPSYEQYF. Drawing the rest from reference TRBV7-9 and TRBJ2-7, the complete variable domain is DTGVSQNPRHKITKRGQNVTFRCDPISEHNRLYWYRQTLGQGPEFLTYFQNEAQLEKSRLLSDRFSAERPKGSFSTLEIQRTEQGDSAMYLCASSLAFPSYEQYFGPGTRLTVT.

The J gene is TRBJ2-3, the V gene TRBV5-5; 8 bases fit TRBD1. V shed 2 bases and J 1 base; nucleotides not matched to a gene: 3. Germline lookup yields CDR1 SGHKS and CDR2 YYEKEE (reference sequence). The length of the CDR3 is 15 residues. The DNA for the CDR3 is TGTGCCAGCAGCTTCGGACAGGGTGGCACAGATACGCAGTATTTT. Amino acids: CASSFGQGGTDTQYF.

The V and J genes are TRBV9 and TRBJ2-5; TRBD2 is a possible D gene (6 bases). The length of the CDR3 is 15 residues. Germline lookup yields CDR1 SGDLS and CDR2 YYNGEE. With 4 bases removed from V and 3 bases from J, the gap between germline ends came to 16 bases. For the CDR3, the DNA is TGTGCCAGCAGCTTCCGCGGGGCTAGGGAAGAGACCCAGTACTTC. This codes for CASSFRGAREETQYF.

This chain uses TRBV7-6 with TRBJ1-5; D gene uncertain. Germline lookup yields CDR1 SGHVS and CDR2 FNYEAQ. The CDR3 spans 14 residues. The germline V and J ends were trimmed by 5 bases and 1 base, with 9 bases remaining between them. As DNA, the CDR3 is TGTGCCAGCAGCCTTCAGGAAAGCAATCAGCCCCAGCATTTT. It specifies CASSLQESNQPQHF.

This clone was observed a few times. This chain uses TRBV5-4 with TRBJ2-5, with D maybe TRBD1 (6 bases). Trimming cost V 4 bases and J 7 bases, with 23 bases left between them. Per germline, CDR1 SGHNT and CDR2 YYREEE (reference sequence). This CDR3 is 16 amino acids long. The CDR3 nucleotides are TGTGCCAGCAGCCAAGATTTGGGAACAGGGTCGGGGACCCAGTACTTC. This translates into CASSQDLGTGSGTQYF.

The rearrangement uses TRBV5-4 and TRBJ2-7; the match to TRBD1 covers 7 bases. The germline V gene has CDR1 SGHNT and CDR2 YYREEE (reference sequence). After removal of 0 bases from V and 5 bases from J, the junction contained 14 bases not matched to a gene. The CDR3 loop spans 17 amino acids. CDR3 sequence: CASSLVSYKDRSNEQYF. The CDR3 bases are TGTGCCAGCAGCTTGGTCTCCTACAAGGACAGGAGCAACGAGCAGTACTTC.

The chain combines TRBV7-2 with TRBJ2-1; 7 bases fit TRBD2. The V gene's germline CDR1 is SGHTA and CDR2 FQGNSA. The ends lost 0 bases at V and 0 bases at J; junction bases unmatched: 5. This CDR3 has 17 residues. The CDR3 DNA follows: TGTGCCAGCAGCTTAGCGCTAGCGGCAACCTCCTACAATGAGCAGTTCTTC. This sequence encodes CASSLALAATSYNEQFF.

The chain carries TRBV6-4 and TRBJ1-2, with D possibly TRBD1 on 5 matching bases. V gave up 5 bases and J gave up 6 bases, with 16 bases separating them. CDR3 size: 14 residues. Germline V lookup: CDR1 MRHNA, CDR2 SNTAGT. The CDR3 DNA reads TGTGCCAGCAGTCCAGGGTTAACGTCTAATGGCTACACCTTC. This sequence encodes CASSPGLTSNGYTF.

This clone came up once. V gene TRBV7-2 combines with J gene TRBJ2-7; tentatively, D is TRBD2 (5 bases). The length of the CDR3 is 14 residues. Trimming left V 6 bases short and J 5 bases short, with 17 bases between. The germline V gene has CDR1 SGHTA and CDR2 FQGNSA. The CDR3 DNA sequence: TGTGCCAGCAGAGACCAGAGGGCCTCGGACGAGCAGTACTTC. Translation: CASRDQRASDEQYF. The entire variable domain, with the rest obtained from reference TRBV7-2 and TRBJ2-7, is as follows: GAGVSQSPSNKVTEKGKDVELRCDPISGHTALYWYRQSLGQGLEFLIYFQGNSAPDKSGLPSDRFSAERTGGSVSTLTIQRTQQEDSAVYLCASRDQRASDEQYFGPGTRLTVT.